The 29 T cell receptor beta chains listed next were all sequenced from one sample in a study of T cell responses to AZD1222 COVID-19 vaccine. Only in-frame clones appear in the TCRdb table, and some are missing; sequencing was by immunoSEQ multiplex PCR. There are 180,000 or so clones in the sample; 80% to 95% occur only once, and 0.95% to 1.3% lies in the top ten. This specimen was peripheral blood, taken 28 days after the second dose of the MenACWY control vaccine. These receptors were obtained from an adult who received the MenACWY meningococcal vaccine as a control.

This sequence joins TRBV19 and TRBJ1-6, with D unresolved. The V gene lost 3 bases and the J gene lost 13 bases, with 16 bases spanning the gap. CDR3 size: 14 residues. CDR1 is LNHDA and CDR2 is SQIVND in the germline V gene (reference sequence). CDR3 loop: CASSIQASFSPLHF. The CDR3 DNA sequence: TGTGCCAGTAGTATCCAAGCCTCGTTTTCCCCCCTCCACTTT.

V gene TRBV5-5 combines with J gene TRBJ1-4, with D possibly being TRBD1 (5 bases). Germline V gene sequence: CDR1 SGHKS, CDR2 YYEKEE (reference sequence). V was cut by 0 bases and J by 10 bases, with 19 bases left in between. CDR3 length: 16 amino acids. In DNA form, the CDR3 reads TGTGCCAGCAGCTTGGCCACCAGTCCAGGGTCGGGAAAACTGTTTTTT. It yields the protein CASSLATSPGSGKLFF.

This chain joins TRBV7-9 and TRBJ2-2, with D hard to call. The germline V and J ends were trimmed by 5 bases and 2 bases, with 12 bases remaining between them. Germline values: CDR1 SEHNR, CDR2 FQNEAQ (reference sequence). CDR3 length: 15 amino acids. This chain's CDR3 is CASSQWARNTGELFF. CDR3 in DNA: TGTGCCAGCAGCCAATGGGCCAGAAACACCGGGGAGCTGTTTTTT.

The CDR3 spells CATSRALQGPNIQYF. The CDR3 bases are TGTGCCACCAGCAGAGCTTTGCAGGGTCCAAACATTCAGTACTTC. The rearrangement links TRBV15 to TRBJ2-4; tentative D call: TRBD1 (5 bases). Per the germline V gene, CDR1 is LNHNV and CDR2 is YYDKDF (reference sequence). V shed 1 base and J shed 6 bases, with 13 bases lying between them. This CDR3 region has 15 residues. The whole variable domain, remainder taken from reference TRBV15 and TRBJ2-4, is DAMVIQNPRYQVTQFGKPVTLSCSQTLNHNVMYWYQQKSSQAPKLLFHYYDKDFNNEADTPDNFQSRRPNTSFCFLDIRSPGLGDTAMYLCATSRALQGPNIQYFGAGTRLSVL.

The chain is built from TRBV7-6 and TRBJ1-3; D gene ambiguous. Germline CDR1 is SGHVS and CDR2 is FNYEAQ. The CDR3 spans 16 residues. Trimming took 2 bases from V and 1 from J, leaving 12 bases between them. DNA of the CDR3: TGTGCCAGCAGCTTACCTCAATCGGAGTCTGGAAACACCATATATTTT. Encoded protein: CASSLPQSESGNTIYF.

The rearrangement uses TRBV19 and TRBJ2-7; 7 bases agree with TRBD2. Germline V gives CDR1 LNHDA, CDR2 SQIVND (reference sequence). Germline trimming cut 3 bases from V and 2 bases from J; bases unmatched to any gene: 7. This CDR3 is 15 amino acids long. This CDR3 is CASSIAAGGTYEQYF. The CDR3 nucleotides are TGTGCCAGTAGTATCGCCGCCGGGGGGACCTACGAGCAGTACTTC.

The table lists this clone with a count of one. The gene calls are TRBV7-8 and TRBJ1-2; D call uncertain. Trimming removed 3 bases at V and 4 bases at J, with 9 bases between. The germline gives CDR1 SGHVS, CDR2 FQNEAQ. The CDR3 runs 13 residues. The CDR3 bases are TGTGCCAGCAGCTTCGGCCAGGTCTATGGCTACACCTTC. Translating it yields CASSFGQVYGYTF.

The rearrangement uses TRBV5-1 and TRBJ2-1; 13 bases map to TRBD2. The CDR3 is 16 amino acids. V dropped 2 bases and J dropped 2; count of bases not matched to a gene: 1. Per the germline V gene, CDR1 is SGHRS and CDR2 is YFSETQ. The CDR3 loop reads CASSFGTSGAYNEQFF. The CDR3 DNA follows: TGCGCCAGCAGCTTCGGGACTAGCGGGGCCTACAATGAGCAGTTCTTC.

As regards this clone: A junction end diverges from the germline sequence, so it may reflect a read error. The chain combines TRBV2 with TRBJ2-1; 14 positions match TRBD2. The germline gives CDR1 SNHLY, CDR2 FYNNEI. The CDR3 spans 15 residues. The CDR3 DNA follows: TGTGCCAGCAGCCTTGGGACTAGCGGGGGCAATGAGCAATTCTTC. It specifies CASSLGTSGGNEQFF.

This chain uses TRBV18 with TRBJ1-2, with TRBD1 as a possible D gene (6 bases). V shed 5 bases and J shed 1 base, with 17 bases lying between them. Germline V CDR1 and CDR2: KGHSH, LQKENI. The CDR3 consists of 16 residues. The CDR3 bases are TGTGCCAGCTCAACGGGGCCAGGGACACGTAACTATGGCTACACCTTC. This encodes CASSTGPGTRNYGYTF.

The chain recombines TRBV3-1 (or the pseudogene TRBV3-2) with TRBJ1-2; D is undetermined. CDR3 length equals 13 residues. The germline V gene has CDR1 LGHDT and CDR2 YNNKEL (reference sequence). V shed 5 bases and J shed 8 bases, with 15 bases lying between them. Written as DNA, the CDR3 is TGTGCCAGCAGCGCCCGAGGGCAGGAAGGCTACACCTTC. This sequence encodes CASSARGQEGYTF.

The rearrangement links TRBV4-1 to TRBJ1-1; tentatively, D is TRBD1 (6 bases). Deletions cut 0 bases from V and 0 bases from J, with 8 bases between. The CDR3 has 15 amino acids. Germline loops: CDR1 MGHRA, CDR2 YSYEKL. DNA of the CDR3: TGCGCCAGCAGCCAAGAAGGGGGACTGAACACTGAAGCTTTCTTT. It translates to CASSQEGGLNTEAFF.

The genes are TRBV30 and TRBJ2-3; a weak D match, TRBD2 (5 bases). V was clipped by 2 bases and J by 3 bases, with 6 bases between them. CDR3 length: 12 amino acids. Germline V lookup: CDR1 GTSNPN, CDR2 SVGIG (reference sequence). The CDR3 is CAWSRGTDTQYF. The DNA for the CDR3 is TGTGCCTGGAGTCGGGGAACAGATACGCAGTATTTT.

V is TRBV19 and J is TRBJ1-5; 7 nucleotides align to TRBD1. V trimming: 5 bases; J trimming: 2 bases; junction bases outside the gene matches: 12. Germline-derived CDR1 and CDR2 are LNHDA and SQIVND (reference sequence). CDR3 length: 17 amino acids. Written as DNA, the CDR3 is TGTGCCAGTAGTCGACAGGGTGGCACAGTGGGCAATCAGCCCCAGCATTTT. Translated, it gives CASSRQGGTVGNQPQHF.

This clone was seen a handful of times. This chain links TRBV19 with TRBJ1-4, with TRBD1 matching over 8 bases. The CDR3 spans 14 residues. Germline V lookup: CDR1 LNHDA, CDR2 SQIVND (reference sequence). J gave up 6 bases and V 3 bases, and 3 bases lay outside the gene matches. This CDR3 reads CASSMSGGHEKLFF. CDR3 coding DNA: TGTGCCAGTAGTATGTCAGGGGGCCATGAAAAACTGTTTTTT.

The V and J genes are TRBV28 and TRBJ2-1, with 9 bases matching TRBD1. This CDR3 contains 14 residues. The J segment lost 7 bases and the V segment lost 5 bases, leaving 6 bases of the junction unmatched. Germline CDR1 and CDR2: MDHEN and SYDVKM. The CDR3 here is CASSIPGQGNEQFF. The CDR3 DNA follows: TGTGCCAGCAGTATTCCGGGACAGGGTAATGAGCAGTTCTTC. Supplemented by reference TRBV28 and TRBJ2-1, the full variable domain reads DVKVTQSSRYLVKRTGEKVFLECVQDMDHENMFWYRQDPGLGLRLIYFSYDVKMKEKGDIPEGYSVSREKKERFSLILESASTNQTSMYLCASSIPGQGNEQFFGPGTRLTVL.

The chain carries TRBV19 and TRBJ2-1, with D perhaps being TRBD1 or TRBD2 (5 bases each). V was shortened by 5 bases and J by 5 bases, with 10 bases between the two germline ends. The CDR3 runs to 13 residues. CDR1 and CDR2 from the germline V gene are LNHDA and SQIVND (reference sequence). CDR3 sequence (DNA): TGTGCCAGTAGTGTCGGGGCAGACAATGAGCAGTTCTTC. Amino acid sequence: CASSVGADNEQFF. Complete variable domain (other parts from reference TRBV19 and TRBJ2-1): DGGITQSPKYLFRKEGQNVTLSCEQNLNHDAMYWYRQDPGQGLRLIYYSQIVNDFQKGDIAEGYSVSREKKESFPLTVTSAQKNPTAFYLCASSVGADNEQFFGPGTRLTVL.

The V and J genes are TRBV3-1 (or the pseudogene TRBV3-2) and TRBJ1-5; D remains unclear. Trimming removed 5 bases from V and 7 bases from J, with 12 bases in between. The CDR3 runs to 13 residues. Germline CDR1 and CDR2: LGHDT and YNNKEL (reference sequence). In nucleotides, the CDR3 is TGTGCCAGCAGCAAAACGCCTACGCAGCCCCAGCATTTT. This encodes CASSKTPTQPQHF.

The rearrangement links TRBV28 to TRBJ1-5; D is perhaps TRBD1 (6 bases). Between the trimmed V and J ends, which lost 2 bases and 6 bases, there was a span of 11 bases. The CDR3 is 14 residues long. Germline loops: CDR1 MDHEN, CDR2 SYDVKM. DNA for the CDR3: TGTGCCAGCAGTTTAATCAGGGGTGCTCAGCCCCAGCATTTT. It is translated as CASSLIRGAQPQHF.

This CDR3 is CASSPSEDRSSYEQYF. In nucleotides, the CDR3 is TGTGCCAGCAGCCCCTCCGAGGACAGGAGCTCCTACGAGCAGTACTTC. This chain connects TRBV4-2 to TRBJ2-7, with TRBD1 matching over 7 bases. CDR3 length: 16 amino acids. Germline lookup yields CDR1 LGHNA and CDR2 YNFKEQ. V lost 4 bases and J lost 0; bases outside the gene matches: 9.

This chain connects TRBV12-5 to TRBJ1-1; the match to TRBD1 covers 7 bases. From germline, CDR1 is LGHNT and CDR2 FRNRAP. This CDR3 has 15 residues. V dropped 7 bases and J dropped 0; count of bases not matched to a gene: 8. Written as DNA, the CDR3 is TGTGCTAGTGCCCCGGACAGGATAATGAACACTGAAGCTTTCTTT. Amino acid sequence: CASAPDRIMNTEAFF.

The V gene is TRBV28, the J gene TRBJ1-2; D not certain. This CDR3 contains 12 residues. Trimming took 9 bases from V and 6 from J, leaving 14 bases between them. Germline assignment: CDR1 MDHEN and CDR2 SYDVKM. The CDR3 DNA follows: TGTGCCAGTACACGAGGACGGGATGGCTACACCTTC. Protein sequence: CASTRGRDGYTF.

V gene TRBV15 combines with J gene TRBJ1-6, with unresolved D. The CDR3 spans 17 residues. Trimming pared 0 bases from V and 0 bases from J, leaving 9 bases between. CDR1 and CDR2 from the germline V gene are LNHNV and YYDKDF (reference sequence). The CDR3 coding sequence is TGTGCCACCAGCAGAGATCTCGAGAGCTCCTATAATTCACCCCTCCACTTT. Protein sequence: CATSRDLESSYNSPLHF.

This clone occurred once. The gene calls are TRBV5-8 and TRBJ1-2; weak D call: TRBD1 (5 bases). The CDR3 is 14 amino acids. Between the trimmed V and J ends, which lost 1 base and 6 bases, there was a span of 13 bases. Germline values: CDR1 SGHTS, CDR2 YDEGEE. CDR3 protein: CASSLTGGRDGYTF. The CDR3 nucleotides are TGTGCCAGCAGCTTGACAGGAGGTCGGGATGGCTACACCTTC. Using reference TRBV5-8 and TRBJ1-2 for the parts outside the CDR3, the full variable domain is EAGVTQSPTHLIKTRGQQATLRCSPISGHTSVYWYQQALGLGLQFLLWYDEGEERNRGNFPPRFSGRQFPNYSSELNVNALELEDSALYLCASSLTGGRDGYTFGSGTRLTVV.

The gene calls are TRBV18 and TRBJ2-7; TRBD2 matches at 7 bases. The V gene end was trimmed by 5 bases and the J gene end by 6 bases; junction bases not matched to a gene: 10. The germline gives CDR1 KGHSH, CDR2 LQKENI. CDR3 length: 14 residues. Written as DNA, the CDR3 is TGTGCCAGCTCAATTATGACTAGCAATGGCGAGCAGTACTTC. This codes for CASSIMTSNGEQYF.

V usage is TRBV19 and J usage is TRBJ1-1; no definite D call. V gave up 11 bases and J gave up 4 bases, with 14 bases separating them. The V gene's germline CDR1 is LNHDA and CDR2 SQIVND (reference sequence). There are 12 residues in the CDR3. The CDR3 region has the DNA TGTGCCGCTCAAGGGCAGGCCACTGAAGCTTTCTTT. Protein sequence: CAAQGQATEAFF.

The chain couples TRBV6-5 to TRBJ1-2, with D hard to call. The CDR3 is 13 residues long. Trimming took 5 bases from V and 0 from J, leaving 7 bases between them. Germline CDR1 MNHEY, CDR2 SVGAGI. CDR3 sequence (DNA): TGTGCCAGCAGTAGGAACGCTAACTATGGCTACACCTTC. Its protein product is CASSRNANYGYTF.

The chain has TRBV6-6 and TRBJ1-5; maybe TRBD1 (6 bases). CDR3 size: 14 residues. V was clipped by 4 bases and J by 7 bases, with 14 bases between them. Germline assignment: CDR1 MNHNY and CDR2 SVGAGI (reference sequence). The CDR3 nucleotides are TGTGCCAGCAGTTCGGGGAGGGGGTGGCAGCCCCAGCATTTT. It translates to CASSSGRGWQPQHF.

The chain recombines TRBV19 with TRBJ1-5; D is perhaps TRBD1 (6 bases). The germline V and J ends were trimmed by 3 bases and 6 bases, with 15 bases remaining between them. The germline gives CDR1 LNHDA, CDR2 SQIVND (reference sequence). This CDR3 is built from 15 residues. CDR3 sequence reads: CASSISGGIGQPQHF. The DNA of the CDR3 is TGTGCCAGTAGTATTTCGGGGGGCATTGGTCAGCCCCAGCATTTT.